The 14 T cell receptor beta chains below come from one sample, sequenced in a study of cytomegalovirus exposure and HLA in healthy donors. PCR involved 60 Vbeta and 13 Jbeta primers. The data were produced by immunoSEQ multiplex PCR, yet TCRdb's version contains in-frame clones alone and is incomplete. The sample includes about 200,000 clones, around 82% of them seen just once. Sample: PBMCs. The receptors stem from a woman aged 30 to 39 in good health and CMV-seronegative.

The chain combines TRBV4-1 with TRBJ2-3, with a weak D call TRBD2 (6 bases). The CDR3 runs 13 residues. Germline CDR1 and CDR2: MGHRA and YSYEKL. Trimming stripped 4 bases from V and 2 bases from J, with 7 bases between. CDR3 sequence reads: CASSRGDTDTQYF. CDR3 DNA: TGCGCCAGCAGCCGCGGGGACACAGATACGCAGTATTTT.

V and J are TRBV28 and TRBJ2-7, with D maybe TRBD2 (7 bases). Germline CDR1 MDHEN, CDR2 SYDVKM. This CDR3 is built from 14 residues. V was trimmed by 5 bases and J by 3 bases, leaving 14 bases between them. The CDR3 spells CASSTTGRDYEQYF. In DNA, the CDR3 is TGTGCCAGCAGTACTACAGGGAGGGACTACGAGCAGTACTTC. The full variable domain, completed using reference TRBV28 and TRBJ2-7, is DVKVTQSSRYLVKRTGEKVFLECVQDMDHENMFWYRQDPGLGLRLIYFSYDVKMKEKGDIPEGYSVSREKKERFSLILESASTNQTSMYLCASSTTGRDYEQYFGPGTRLTVT.

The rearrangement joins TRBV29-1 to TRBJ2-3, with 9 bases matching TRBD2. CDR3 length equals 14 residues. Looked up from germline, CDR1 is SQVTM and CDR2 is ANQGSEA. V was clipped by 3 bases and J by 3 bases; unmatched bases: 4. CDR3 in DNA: TGCAGCGTTGATAATAGCGGGAGTACAGATACGCAGTATTTT. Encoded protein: CSVDNSGSTDTQYF.

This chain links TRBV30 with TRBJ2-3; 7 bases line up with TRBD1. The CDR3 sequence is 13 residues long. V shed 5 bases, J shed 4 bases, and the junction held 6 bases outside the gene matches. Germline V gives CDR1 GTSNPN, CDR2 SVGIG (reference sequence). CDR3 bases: TGTGCCTGGGCGACAGGGTTTCCAGATACGCAGTATTTT. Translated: CAWATGFPDTQYF.

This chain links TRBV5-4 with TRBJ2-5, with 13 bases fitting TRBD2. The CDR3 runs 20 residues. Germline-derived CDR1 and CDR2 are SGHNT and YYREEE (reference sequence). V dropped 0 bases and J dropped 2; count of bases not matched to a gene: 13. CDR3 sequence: CASSLARLAGGPSKQETQYF. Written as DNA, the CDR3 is TGTGCCAGCAGCTTGGCCAGACTAGCGGGGGGACCTAGTAAACAAGAGACCCAGTACTTC.

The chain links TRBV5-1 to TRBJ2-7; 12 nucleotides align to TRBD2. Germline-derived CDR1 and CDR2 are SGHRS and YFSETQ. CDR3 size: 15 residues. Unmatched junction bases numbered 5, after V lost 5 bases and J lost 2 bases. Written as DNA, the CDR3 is TGCGCCAGCAGGTTCCTAGCGGGGGGGCCCTACGAGCAGTACTTC. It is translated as CASRFLAGGPYEQYF.

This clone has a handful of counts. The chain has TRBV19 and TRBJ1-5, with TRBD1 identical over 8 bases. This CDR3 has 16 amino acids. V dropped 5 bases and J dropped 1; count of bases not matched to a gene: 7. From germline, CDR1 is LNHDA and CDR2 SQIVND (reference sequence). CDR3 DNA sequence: TGTGCCAGTAGTTTCGCCGGGACAGGCAGCAATCAGCCCCAGCATTTT. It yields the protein CASSFAGTGSNQPQHF.

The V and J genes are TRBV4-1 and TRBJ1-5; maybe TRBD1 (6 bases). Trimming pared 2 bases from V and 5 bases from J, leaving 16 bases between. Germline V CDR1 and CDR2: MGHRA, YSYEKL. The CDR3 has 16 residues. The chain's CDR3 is CASSQTPDSRYQPQHF. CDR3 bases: TGCGCCAGCAGCCAAACCCCGGACAGTCGCTATCAGCCCCAGCATTTT.

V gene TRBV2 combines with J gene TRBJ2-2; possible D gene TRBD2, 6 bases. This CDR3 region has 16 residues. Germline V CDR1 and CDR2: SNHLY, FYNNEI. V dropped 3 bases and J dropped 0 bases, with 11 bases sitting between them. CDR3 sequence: CASSEERLANTGELFF. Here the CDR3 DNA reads TGTGCCAGCAGTGAGGAGCGACTAGCGAACACCGGGGAGCTGTTTTTT.

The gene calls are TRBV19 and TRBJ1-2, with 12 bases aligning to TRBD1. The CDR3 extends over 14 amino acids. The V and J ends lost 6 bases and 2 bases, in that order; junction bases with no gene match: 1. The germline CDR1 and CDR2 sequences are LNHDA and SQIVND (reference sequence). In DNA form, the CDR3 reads TGTGCCAGTAGCGGGACAGGGGGCAACTATGGCTACACCTTC. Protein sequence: CASSGTGGNYGYTF.

The CDR3 reads CASSASRAYEQYF. The CDR3 nucleotides read TGTGCCAGTAGTGCCTCTAGAGCCTACGAGCAGTACTTC. The V call is TRBV19, the J call TRBJ2-7; no reliable D call. CDR1 and CDR2 (germline): LNHDA, SQIVND (reference sequence). Trimming left V 5 bases short and J 2 bases short, with 10 bases between. The CDR3 is made up of 13 amino acids.

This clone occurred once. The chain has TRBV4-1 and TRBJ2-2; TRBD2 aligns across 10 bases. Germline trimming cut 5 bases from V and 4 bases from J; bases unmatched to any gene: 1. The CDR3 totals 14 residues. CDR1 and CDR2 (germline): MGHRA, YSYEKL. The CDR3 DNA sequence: TGCGCCAGCAGCAAGCGGGAGGGCACCGGGGAGCTGTTTTTT. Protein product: CASSKREGTGELFF.

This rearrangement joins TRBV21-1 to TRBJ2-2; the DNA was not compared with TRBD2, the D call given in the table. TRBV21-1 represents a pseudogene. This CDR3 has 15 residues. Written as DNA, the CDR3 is TGTGCCAGCAGGACGGGGGGGCATGCCACCGGGGAGCTGTTTTTT. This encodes CASRTGGHATGELFF.

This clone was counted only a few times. This CDR3 reads CASSYRAYGYTF. For the CDR3, the DNA is TGTGCCAGCAGCTACAGGGCCTATGGCTACACCTTC. The gene calls are TRBV5-6 and TRBJ1-2, with a possible D match to TRBD1 (6 bases). Trimming removed 3 bases from V and 4 bases from J, with 7 bases in between. CDR3 size: 12 residues. Germline CDR1 SGHDT, CDR2 YYEEEE.